This T cell receptor (beta chain) was sequenced for a study of blood T cell repertoires in COVID-19. Study-wide context: Acute-phase and convalescent COVID-19 samples originated in the United States, Italy and Spain. PBMCs, B-cell-depleted T cells, or T cells were the source of the cDNA or gDNA that made up the material.

Per the original methods: The assay estimated nucleated cells by amplifying reference gene primers. The protocol was immunoSEQ multiplex PCR, while the TCRdb copy is restricted to in-frame clones and leaves out a portion. V, J and clone size were drawn from that table, and D and trimming were deduced from the DNA. This sample has 150,000 to 200,000 clones, with about 84% found just once. Trimming removed 2 bases from V and 2 bases from J, with 7 bases in between. CDR3 length: 14 amino acids. The germline gives CDR1 MDHEN, CDR2 SYDVKM. Sequencing was performed on peripheral blood. The receptor was derived from a woman in her thirties with acute or convalescent COVID-19. The gene calls are TRBV28 and TRBJ2-4, with D possibly being TRBD1 (6 bases). The CDR3 spells CASSLTGTKNIQYF. Here the CDR3 DNA reads TGTGCCAGCAGTTTAACAGGGACCAAAAACATTCAGTACTTC.